This TCR beta chain appears in the sequencing data of a study of tumor-infiltrating lymphocytes in primary liver carcinoma. Whole-study results and caveats: Blood's top-250-clone fraction was significantly lower than that of tumors (p = 0.039). It was observed that only about 8-25% of the top clones appeared in every one of the five tumor regions.

A primer in the constant region served to generate TCR beta cDNA from approximately 500 ng of total RNA. Researchers made the TCR beta libraries by running three nested multiplex PCR rounds with slightly modified ARM-PCR. The first two PCR rounds used TRBV1-TRBV30 forward primers with a C-beta reverse primer, about 10 cycles each. TCRdb redid the calling of the multiplex PCR reads with MiXCR, one entry per CDR3 protein. The data hold about 190,000 distinct CDR3 sequences, with roughly 80% observed a single time. Points on this clonotype: The antigen is not known. Mismatch with germline at one junction end may stem from a read error.

The CDR3 has 15 residues. CDR1 and CDR2 (germline): MNHNS, SASEGT. Starting material for RNA and DNA co-extraction consisted of about 17-31 mg of unsorted bulk tissue. V and J are TRBV6-1 and TRBJ2-5; D could derive from TRBD1 or TRBD2 (6 bases each). The sample consisted of tumor tissue from primary liver carcinoma. This receptor was obtained from a man aged 35 to 55 with primary liver carcinoma and hepatitis B virus infection. Here the CDR3 DNA reads TGTGCCAGCAGCTACCTCCGGGGGCCTCAAGAGGCCCAGTATTTC. This sequence encodes CASSYLRGPQEAQYF.